Presented here are 2 T cell receptor beta chains from one specimen sequenced in a study of blood T cell repertoires in COVID-19. Assay used: immunoSEQ multiplex PCR; TCRdb lists only in-frame clones, some missing. Altogether around 100,000 clones are present, about 90% being singletons, with the ten largest covering roughly 4.7%. Sequencing used peripheral blood. Every receptor here comes from a human donor in a cohort sampled during active COVID-19.

This rearrangement joins TRBV19 to TRBJ2-7, with 9 bases fitting TRBD1. Trimming took 6 bases from V and 0 from J; bases not matched to a gene: 6. This CDR3 is built from 15 residues. Germline V CDR1 and CDR2: LNHDA, SQIVND (reference sequence). CDR3 loop: CASSPGTGSSYEQYF. The CDR3 region has the DNA TGTGCCAGTAGCCCCGGGACAGGGAGCTCCTACGAGCAGTACTTC.

The CDR3 spells CASALASGAYYEQYF. CDR3 DNA sequence: TGTGCCAGCGCTCTGGCTAGCGGGGCCTACTACGAGCAGTACTTC. The V gene is TRBV6-5, the J gene TRBJ2-7; 9 bases fit TRBD2. Germline loops: CDR1 MNHEY, CDR2 SVGAGI. V lost 8 bases, J lost 3 bases, and 11 bases stayed unmatched. The CDR3 runs to 15 residues.